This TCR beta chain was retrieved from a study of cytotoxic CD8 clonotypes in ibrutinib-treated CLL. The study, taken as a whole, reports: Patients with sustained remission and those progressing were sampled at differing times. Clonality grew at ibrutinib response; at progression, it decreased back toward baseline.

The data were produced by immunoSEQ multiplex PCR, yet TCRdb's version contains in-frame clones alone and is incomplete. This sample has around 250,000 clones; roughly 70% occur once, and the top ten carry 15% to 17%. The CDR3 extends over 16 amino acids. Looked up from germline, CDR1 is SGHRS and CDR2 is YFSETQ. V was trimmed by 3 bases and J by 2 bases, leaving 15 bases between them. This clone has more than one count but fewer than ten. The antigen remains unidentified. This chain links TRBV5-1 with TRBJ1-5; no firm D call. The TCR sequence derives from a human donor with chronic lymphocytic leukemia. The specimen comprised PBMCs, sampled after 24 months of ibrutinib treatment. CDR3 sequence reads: CASSSGPAQGNQPQHF. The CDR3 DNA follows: TGCGCCAGCAGCTCCGGTCCTGCTCAAGGCAATCAGCCCCAGCATTTT.